This T cell receptor (beta chain) originates from a study of T cell responses to AZD1222 COVID-19 vaccine. Study-wide results and limits: The span of vaccine-associated CD4 TCRs extended across spike, with dominance at 160-218 and 743-854. White British donors predominated, females outnumbered males, and clonal diversity was possibly underestimated. Unmutated variant regions are reportedly the target of nearly half of TCRs that are spike-specific. Baseline seropositivity occurred in only 5 to 7 AZD1222 recipients.

With respect to this clone: Antigen specificity is unknown.

Assay used: immunoSEQ multiplex PCR; TCRdb lists only in-frame clones, some missing. The sample comprises about 170,000 clones, more than 80% of which are singletons, and 6.5% to 8.5% rests with the top ten. The source material was peripheral blood, sampled on day 0 of AZD1222 vaccination. This receptor was obtained from an adult in good health.

The CDR3 bases are TGTGCCAGCAGCTCGCTGAACACAGATACGCAGTATTTT. Protein product: CASSSLNTDTQYF. The rearrangement links TRBV7-3 to TRBJ2-3; D is unresolved. Deletions cut 4 bases from V and 2 bases from J, with 7 bases between. The CDR3 runs to 13 residues. Germline CDR1 and CDR2: SGHTA and FQGTGA.